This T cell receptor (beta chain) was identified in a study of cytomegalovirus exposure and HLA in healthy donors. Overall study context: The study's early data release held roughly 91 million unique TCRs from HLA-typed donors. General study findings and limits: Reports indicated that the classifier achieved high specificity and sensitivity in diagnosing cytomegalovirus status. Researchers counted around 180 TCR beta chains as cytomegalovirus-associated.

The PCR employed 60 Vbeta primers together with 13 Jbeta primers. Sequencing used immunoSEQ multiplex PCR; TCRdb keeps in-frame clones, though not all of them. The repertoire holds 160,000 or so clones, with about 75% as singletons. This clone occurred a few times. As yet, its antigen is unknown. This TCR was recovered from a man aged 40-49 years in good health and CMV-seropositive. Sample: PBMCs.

As DNA, the CDR3 is TGTGCCAGCAGCTTTGGGGAAATAGCGGGAGGGCCGGGGAATGAGCAGTTCTTC. It translates to CASSFGEIAGGPGNEQFF. The chain recombines TRBV5-4 with TRBJ2-1; TRBD2 aligns across 11 bases. Germline CDR1 reads SGHNT; CDR2 reads YYREEE (reference sequence). The CDR3 runs to 18 residues. V lost 2 bases, J lost 7 bases, and 14 bases stayed unmatched.